Listed below are T cell receptor beta chains from one sample, sequenced in a study of T cell clones after liver transplantation. The assay was immunoSEQ multiplex PCR, and TCRdb's table has in-frame clones only and misses some. The sample shows about 100,000 clones, approximately 85% of them seen only once. The sequences come from CD4+ T cells from blood, collected before liver transplant. These receptors originate from a human donor who received a liver transplant. CDR3s leave out the opening cysteine and the closing phenylalanine or tryptophan.

v_call,j_call,cdr3_aa
TRBV2,TRBJ1-5,ASRGRQGLSNQPQH
TRBV2,TRBJ1-2,ASVGQGVYGYT
TRBV7-2,TRBJ2-4,ASSLTRENIQY
TRBV28,TRBJ1-1,ASSLGGRVWAF
TRBV7-8,TRBJ1-5,ASSLDHFGQPQH
TRBV23-1,TRBJ1-2,ASSHRPGHSHGYT
TRBV4-1,TRBJ2-1,ASSQENYNEQF
TRBV7-3,TRBJ2-3,ASSSASGRGTDTQY
TRBV9,TRBJ2-3,ASSVGQGAIDTQY
TRBV9,TRBJ1-1,ASSVGFVTEAF
TRBV2,TRBJ1-3,ASSVAGQGY
TRBV4-1,TRBJ2-3,ASSQPGRGTDTQY
TRBV15,TRBJ1-3,ATSRVAGNTIY
TRBV7-3,TRBJ2-1,ASSLRFGVSYNEQF
TRBV27,TRBJ1-1,ASSSATEAF
TRBV7-6,TRBJ1-6,ASSLSDYNSPLH
TRBV5-4,TRBJ2-2,ASSTGSGTGMSGELF
TRBV27,TRBJ2-1,ASSLYRTGGNEQF
TRBV5-1,TRBJ2-3,ASSLGTGSITDTQY
TRBV7-8,TRBJ1-2,ASSLGALGRGYGYT
TRBV7-2,TRBJ2-5,ASSNLGVQETQY
TRBV19,TRBJ2-5,ASSMDPRGETQY
TRBV11-2,TRBJ2-1,ASSLVPRQVLDTF
TRBV5-6,TRBJ2-7,ASSFLVSEQY
TRBV4-1,TRBJ1-6,ASSHPPEMSSPLH
TRBV14,TRBJ2-7,ASSRPGTEGYEQY
TRBV7-3,TRBJ2-5,ASSLMGPGATAETQY
TRBV20-1,TRBJ1-4,SASLEKLF
TRBV11-1,TRBJ2-4,ASSSLGIQY
TRBV19,TRBJ1-1,ASSIGGGNTEAF
TRBV28,TRBJ1-4,ASSLAGTGRNEKLF
TRBV5-1,TRBJ2-5,ASSLDKETQY
TRBV14,TRBJ2-5,ASSQGYQGPETQY
TRBV14,TRBJ1-1,ASSQDYLGEAF
TRBV2,TRBJ2-7,ASSQLGTVYEQY
TRBV19,TRBJ1-2,ASSISGRRGMEGYT
TRBV28,TRBJ1-4,ANQRRIGEKLF
TRBV9,TRBJ2-2,ASRWGLAENTGELF
TRBV5-4,TRBJ1-4,ASSLGGTAPEKLF
TRBV5-4,TRBJ2-1,ASSFGQARSSYNEQF
TRBV5-4,TRBJ1-1,ASSLTMNTEAF
TRBV2,TRBJ2-2,ASSEGWGSNTGELF
TRBV6-5,TRBJ2-5,ASIRTGGEETQY